The 8 T cell receptor beta chains reported below all come from one sample, sequenced in a study of shared clonotypes between healthy human individuals. Profiling relied on immunoSEQ multiplex PCR, and the TCRdb table lists in-frame clones only, not all of them. The table has more than 1 million clones, approximately 80% seen once; the top ten hold approximately 0.52%. Source material: memory CD4+ T cells from PBMCs. The subset is: CD45RA-negative fraction. Receptor source: a man in his late teens or twenties in good health. Some clones in this sample may be carry-over from other donors' samples.

The CDR3 DNA follows: TGCGCCAGCAGCAACGGACAGGGGGCTGACACCGGGGAGCTGTTTTTT. Its translation is CASSNGQGADTGELFF. This chain uses TRBV4-1 with TRBJ2-2; 11 nucleotides align to TRBD1. The CDR3 contains 16 residues. Germline V gene lookup returns CDR1 MGHRA and CDR2 YSYEKL. J gave up 3 bases and V 5 bases, and 5 bases lay outside the gene matches.

This chain joins TRBV6-1 and TRBJ2-1, with 8 bases matching TRBD2. The J segment lost 10 bases and the V segment lost 4 bases, leaving 9 bases of the junction unmatched. The CDR3 extends over 14 amino acids. Germline CDR1 MNHNS, CDR2 SASEGT. CDR3 sequence reads: CASSGAGGLWEQFF. DNA for the CDR3: TGTGCCAGCAGTGGGGCGGGAGGTTTGTGGGAGCAGTTCTTC.

In this sample, this clone turned up a few times. J is TRBJ1-3 and V is TRBV18; 10 bases are a match to TRBD1. This CDR3 comprises 15 residues. Germline trimming cut 5 bases from V and 3 bases from J; bases unmatched to any gene: 4. Germline lookup yields CDR1 KGHSH and CDR2 LQKENI. The CDR3 protein is CASSDRGRYGNTIYF. CDR3 sequence (DNA): TGTGCCAGCTCAGACAGGGGGCGGTATGGAAACACCATATATTTT.

The chain is built from TRBV7-6 and TRBJ1-4; no reliable D call. V lost 4 bases to trimming and J lost 7 bases, with 10 bases between them. Germline assignment: CDR1 SGHVS and CDR2 FNYEAQ. The CDR3 spans 13 residues. The CDR3 DNA is TGTGCCAGCAGCTCAGGAATTGGTGAAAAACTGTTTTTT. Protein sequence: CASSSGIGEKLFF.

This clone appeared a single time. The junction and the germline gene differ at one end; a read error may be behind it. The chain uses TRBV4-1 and TRBJ1-5; D uncertain. Germline V gene lookup returns CDR1 MGHRA and CDR2 YSYEKL. This CDR3 is 14 amino acids long. CDR3 sequence reads: CASSQDQQSQSQHF. In DNA form, the CDR3 reads TGCGCCAGCAGCCAAGATCAACAGTCTCAGTCCCAGCATTTT.

The J gene is TRBJ1-1, the V gene TRBV6-5; D gene uncertain. CDR3 size: 13 residues. Trimming took 6 bases from V and 4 from J, leaving 12 bases between them. Germline CDR1 and CDR2: MNHEY and SVGAGI. The CDR3 reads CASRLGLGTEAFF. CDR3 nucleotides: TGTGCCAGCAGGCTCGGGTTGGGCACTGAAGCTTTCTTT.

The rearrangement links TRBV6-4 to TRBJ2-3; the match to TRBD1 covers 7 bases. J lost 6 bases, V lost 4 bases, and 4 bases had no gene match. The CDR3 spans 13 residues. The germline CDR1 and CDR2 sequences are MRHNA and SNTAGT. The CDR3 nucleotides are TGTGCCAGCAGTGGACAGGGCTCGGATACGCAGTATTTT. Translating it yields CASSGQGSDTQYF.

The chain carries TRBV5-1 and TRBJ2-5; 8 bases match TRBD2. The CDR3 contains 13 residues. V lost 7 bases and J lost 4; bases outside the gene matches: 6. Per germline, CDR1 SGHRS and CDR2 YFSETQ. The CDR3: CASESGSGETQYF. CDR3 coding DNA: TGCGCCAGCGAAAGCGGGAGTGGAGAGACCCAGTACTTC.